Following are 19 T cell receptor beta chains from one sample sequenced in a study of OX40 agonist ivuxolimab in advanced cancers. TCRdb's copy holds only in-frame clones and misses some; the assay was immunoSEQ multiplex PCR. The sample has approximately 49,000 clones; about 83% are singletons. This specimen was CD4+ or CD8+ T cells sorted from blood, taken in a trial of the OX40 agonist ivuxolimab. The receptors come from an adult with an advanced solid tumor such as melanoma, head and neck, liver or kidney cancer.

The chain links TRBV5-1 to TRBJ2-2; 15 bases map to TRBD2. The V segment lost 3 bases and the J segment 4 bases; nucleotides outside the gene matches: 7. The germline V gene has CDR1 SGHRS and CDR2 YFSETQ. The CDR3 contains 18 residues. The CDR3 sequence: CASSYGLAGGPSTGELFF. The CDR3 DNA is TGCGCCAGCAGCTACGGACTAGCGGGGGGGCCTAGCACCGGGGAGCTGTTTTTT.

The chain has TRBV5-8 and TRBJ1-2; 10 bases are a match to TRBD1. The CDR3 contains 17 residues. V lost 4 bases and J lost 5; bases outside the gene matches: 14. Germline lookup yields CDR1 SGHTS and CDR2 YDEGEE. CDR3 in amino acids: CASSHPQGQGFKYGYTF. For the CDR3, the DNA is TGTGCCAGCAGCCACCCTCAGGGACAGGGGTTTAAGTATGGCTACACCTTC.

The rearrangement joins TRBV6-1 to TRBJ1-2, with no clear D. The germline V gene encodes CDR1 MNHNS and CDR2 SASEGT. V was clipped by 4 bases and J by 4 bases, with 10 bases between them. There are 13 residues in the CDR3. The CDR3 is CASSVRNLYGYTF. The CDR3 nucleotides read TGTGCCAGCAGTGTACGGAACCTCTATGGCTACACCTTC.

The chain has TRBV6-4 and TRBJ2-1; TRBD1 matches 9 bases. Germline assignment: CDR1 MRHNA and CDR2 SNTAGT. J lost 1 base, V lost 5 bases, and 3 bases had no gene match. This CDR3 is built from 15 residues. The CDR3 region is CASSPGTGSYNEQFF. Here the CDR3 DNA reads TGTGCCAGCAGTCCCGGGACAGGGTCCTACAATGAGCAGTTCTTC.

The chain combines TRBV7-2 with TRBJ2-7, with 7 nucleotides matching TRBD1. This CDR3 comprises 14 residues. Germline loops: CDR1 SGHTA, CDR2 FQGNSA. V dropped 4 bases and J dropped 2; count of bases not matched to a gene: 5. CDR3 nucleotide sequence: TGTGCCAGCAGCTCTGCCGGGACAGCCTACGAGCAGTACTTC. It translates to CASSSAGTAYEQYF.

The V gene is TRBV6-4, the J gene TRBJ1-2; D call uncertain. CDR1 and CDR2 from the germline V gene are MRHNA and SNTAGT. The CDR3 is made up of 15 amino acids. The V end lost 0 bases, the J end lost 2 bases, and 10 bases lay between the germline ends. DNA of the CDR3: TGTGCCAGCAGTGACTCATTTGCGGGGAACTATGGCTACACCTTC. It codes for CASSDSFAGNYGYTF.

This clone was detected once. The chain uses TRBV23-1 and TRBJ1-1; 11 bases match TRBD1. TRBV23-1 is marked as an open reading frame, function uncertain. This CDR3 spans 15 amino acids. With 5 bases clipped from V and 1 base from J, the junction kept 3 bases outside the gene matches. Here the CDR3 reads CASSIGQGANTEAFF. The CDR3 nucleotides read TGCGCCAGCAGTATCGGACAGGGGGCGAACACTGAAGCTTTCTTT.

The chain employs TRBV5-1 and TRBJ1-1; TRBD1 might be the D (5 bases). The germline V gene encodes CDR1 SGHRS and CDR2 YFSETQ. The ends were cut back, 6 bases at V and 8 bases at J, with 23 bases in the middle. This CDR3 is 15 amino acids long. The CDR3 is CASNRGEVGGEEAFF. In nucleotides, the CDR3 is TGCGCCAGCAACAGAGGTGAAGTTGGAGGGGAGGAAGCTTTCTTT.

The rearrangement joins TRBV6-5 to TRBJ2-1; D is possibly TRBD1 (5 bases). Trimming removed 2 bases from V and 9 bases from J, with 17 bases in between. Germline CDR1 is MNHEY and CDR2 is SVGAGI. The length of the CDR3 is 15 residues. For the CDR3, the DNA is TGTGCCAGCAGTTACAGTTTCAGGGTTAGTACTGAGCAGTTCTTC. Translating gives CASSYSFRVSTEQFF.

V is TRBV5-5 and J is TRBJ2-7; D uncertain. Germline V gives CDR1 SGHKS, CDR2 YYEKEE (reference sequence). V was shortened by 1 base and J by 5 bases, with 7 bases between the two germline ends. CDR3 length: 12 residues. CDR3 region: CASSLTVDEQYF. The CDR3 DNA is TGTGCCAGCAGCTTGACTGTCGACGAGCAGTACTTC.

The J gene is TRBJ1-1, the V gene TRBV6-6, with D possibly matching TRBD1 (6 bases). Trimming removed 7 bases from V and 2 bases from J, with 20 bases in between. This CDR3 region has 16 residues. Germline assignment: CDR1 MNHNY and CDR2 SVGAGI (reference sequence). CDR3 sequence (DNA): TGTGCCAGCACGTCTAGGGGGGGGCATCAAAACACTGAAGCTTTCTTT. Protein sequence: CASTSRGGHQNTEAFF.

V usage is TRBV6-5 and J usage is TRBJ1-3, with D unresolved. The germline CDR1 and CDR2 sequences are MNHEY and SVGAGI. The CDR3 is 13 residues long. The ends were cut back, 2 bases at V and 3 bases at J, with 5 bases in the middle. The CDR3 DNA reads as TGTGCCAGCAGTTACGATCATGGAAACACCATATATTTT. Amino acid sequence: CASSYDHGNTIYF.

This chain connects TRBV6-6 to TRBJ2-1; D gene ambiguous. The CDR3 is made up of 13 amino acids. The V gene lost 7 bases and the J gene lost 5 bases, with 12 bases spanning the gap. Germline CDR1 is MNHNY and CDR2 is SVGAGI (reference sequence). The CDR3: CASNGMTDNEQFF. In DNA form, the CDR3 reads TGTGCCAGCAATGGGATGACGGACAATGAGCAGTTCTTC.

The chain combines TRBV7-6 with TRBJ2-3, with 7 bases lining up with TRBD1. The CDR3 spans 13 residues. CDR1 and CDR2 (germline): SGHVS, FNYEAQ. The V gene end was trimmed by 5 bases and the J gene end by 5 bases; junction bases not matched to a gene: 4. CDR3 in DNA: TGTGCCAGCAGCAAGGGACAGATAGATACGCAGTATTTT. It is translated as CASSKGQIDTQYF.

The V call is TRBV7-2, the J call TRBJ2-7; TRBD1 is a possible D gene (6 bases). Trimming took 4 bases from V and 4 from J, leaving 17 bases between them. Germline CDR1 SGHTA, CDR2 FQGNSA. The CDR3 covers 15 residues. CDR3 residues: CASSSSPGHGYEQYF. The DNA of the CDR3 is TGTGCCAGCAGCTCAAGTCCGGGACACGGTTACGAGCAGTACTTC.

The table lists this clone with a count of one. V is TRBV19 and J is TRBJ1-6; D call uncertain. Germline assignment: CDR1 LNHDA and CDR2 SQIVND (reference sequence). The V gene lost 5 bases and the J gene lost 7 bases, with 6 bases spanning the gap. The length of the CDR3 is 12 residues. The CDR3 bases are TGTGCCAGTAGTTTCCACAATTCACCCCTCCACTTT. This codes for CASSFHNSPLHF.

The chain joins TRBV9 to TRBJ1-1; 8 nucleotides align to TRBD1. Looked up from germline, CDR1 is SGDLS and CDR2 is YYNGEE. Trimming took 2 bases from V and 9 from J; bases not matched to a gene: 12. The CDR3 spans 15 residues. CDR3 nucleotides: TGTGCCAGCAGCGTCGGGGGGCTAAGGACAGGGAAAGCTTTCTTT. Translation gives CASSVGGLRTGKAFF.

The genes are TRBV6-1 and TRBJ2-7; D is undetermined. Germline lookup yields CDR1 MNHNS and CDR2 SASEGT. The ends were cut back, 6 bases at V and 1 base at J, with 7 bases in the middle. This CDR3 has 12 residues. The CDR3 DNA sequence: TGTGCCAGCAGGACCCGATCCTACGAGCAGTACTTC. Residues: CASRTRSYEQYF.

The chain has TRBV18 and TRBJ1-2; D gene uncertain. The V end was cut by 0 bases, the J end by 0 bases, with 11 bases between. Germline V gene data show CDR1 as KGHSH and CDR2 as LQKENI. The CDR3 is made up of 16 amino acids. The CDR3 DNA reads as TGTGCCAGCTCACCACCGGTAGTTTCTACTAACTATGGCTACACCTTC. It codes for CASSPPVVSTNYGYTF.